The rows below give T cell receptor beta chains drawn from one sample of a study of blood T cell repertoires in COVID-19. Sequencing used immunoSEQ multiplex PCR; TCRdb keeps in-frame clones, though not all of them. The sample lists some 38,000 clones; approximately 85% were seen once. The sequencing input was peripheral blood. The receptors were gathered from a man in his fifties or sixties with active or convalescent COVID-19. CDR3s include the opening cysteine and the closing phenylalanine or tryptophan. D genes are given only for firm matches. Expanded clones get a size class; other rows say once, few or many, or leave the size out.

V	D	J	size	length	DNA	CDR3
TRBV28	TRBD1	TRBJ2-1	few	13	TGTGCCAGCAGTCCGGGACAGGGTTATGAGCAGTTCTTC	CASSPGQGYEQFF
TRBV28	TRBD1	TRBJ1-3	-	14	TGTGCCAGCGGAAACAGGGGCTCTGGAAACACCATATATTTT	CASGNRGSGNTIYF
TRBV6-5	-	TRBJ1-5	medium-sized	13	TGTGCCAGCAGTAATTATAACAATCAGCCCCAGCATTTT	CASSNYNNQPQHF
TRBV7-2	-	TRBJ2-2	-	14	TGTGCCAGCAGCTCCCACAGGCGGACCGGGGAGCTGTTTTTT	CASSSHRRTGELFF
TRBV19	TRBD1	TRBJ1-2	few	14	TGTGCCAGTAACCCCGGCGGGACAGGCTATGGCTACACCTTC	CASNPGGTGYGYTF
TRBV6-5	TRBD1	TRBJ1-6	-	16	TGTGCCAGCAGTTACGTGTTTTTGGGACAGGGTTCACCCCTCCACTTT	CASSYVFLGQGSPLHF
TRBV12-5	TRBD1	TRBJ1-1	-	14	TGTGCTAGTGGAACCGGGACAGCGAACACTGAAGCTTTCTTT	CASGTGTANTEAFF
TRBV19	TRBD1	TRBJ1-2	once	14	TGTGCCAGTAGTACGGGGACAGGGATCTATGGCTACACCTTC	CASSTGTGIYGYTF
TRBV5-1	TRBD1	TRBJ1-1	once	17	TGCGCCAGCAGCTTGTGGGGTGGGACAGGGACTAACACTGAAGCTTTCTTT	CASSLWGGTGTNTEAFF
TRBV5-1	-	TRBJ1-2	-	14	TGCGCCAGCCACAAGGAGGGGATGGGCTATGGCTACACCTTC	CASHKEGMGYGYTF
TRBV28	-	TRBJ1-1	-	16	TGTGCCAGCGGCGAACAAACTCAGGGGTTGGGAGTTGAAGCTTTCTTT	CASGEQTQGLGVEAFF
TRBV9	-	TRBJ1-1	-	16	TGTGCCAGCAGCGTCCCAGGGGTTTTTGTGAACACTGAAGCTTTCTTT	CASSVPGVFVNTEAFF
TRBV19	-	TRBJ1-6	-	13	TGTGCCAGTAATGAGGACACTGACTTACCCCTCCACTTT	CASNEDTDLPLHF
TRBV10-3	-	TRBJ1-2	few	13	TGTGCCATCACCTCCGGGTCCCAGAGGGGCTACACCTTC	CAITSGSQRGYTF
TRBV6-5	-	TRBJ1-6	-	15	TGTGCCAGCAGTACCGGGACTGGGGGGTATTCACCCCTCCACTTT	CASSTGTGGYSPLHF
TRBV28	-	TRBJ1-4	-	15	TGTGCCAGCAACTCTCAGGATGCAACTAATGAAAAACTGTTTTTT	CASNSQDATNEKLFF
TRBV7-9	-	TRBJ1-6	-	15	TGTGCCAGCAGCCGCGGGTCGGGCGATAATTCACCCCTCCACTTT	CASSRGSGDNSPLHF
TRBV13	TRBD2	TRBJ2-5	-	17	TGTGCCAGCAGCTTGGGCCCCCAGCGGGGGGCCGAGGAGACCCAGTACTTC	CASSLGPQRGAEETQYF
TRBV4-1	-	TRBJ1-4	-	17	TGCGCCAGCAGCCAAGACGCCGAGGTGACTGCTAATGAAAAACTGTTTTTT	CASSQDAEVTANEKLFF
TRBV5-6	-	TRBJ2-3	-	15	TGTGCCAGCAGCGAGAGGAGGTTTTGGACAGATACGCAGTATTTT	CASSERRFWTDTQYF
TRBV4-3	TRBD1	TRBJ2-6	-	18	TGCGCCAGCAGCCACTTCGGGACAGGGAGCTCTGGGGCCAACGTCCTGACTTTC	CASSHFGTGSSGANVLTF
TRBV5-1	-	TRBJ2-3	-	16	TGCGCCAGCAGCGAACTTAGGGCTAGCGGCACAGATACGCAGTATTTT	CASSELRASGTDTQYF
TRBV7-2	TRBD2	TRBJ2-3	-	17	TGTGCCAGCAGCTTAGGAGCTGGGAGGGCCTATGCAGATACGCAGTATTTT	CASSLGAGRAYADTQYF
TRBV10-3	-	TRBJ2-2	-	13	TGTGCCATCAGTTTCGGGAGTCCCGGGGAGCTGTTTTTT	CAISFGSPGELFF
TRBV7-9	-	TRBJ1-1	-	11	TGTGCCAGCAGCTTCGGCACTGAAGCTTTCTTT	CASSFGTEAFF
TRBV19	-	TRBJ1-5	-	13	TGTGCCAGTAGTATTAAAAGCAATCAGCCCCAGCATTTT	CASSIKSNQPQHF
TRBV30	-	TRBJ1-1	-	13	TGTGCCTGGAGTGTTTCAGGGGTCACTGAAGCTTTCTTT	CAWSVSGVTEAFF
TRBV16	-	TRBJ1-4	-	15	TGTGCCAGCAGCCAATTGCCGGCAACTAATGAAAAACTGTTTTTT	CASSQLPATNEKLFF
TRBV5-1	TRBD1	TRBJ1-1	-	15	TGCGCCAGCAGACCAGGGGGCTTGGGGAACACTGAAGCTTTCTTT	CASRPGGLGNTEAFF
TRBV13	TRBD1	TRBJ1-2	-	15	TGTGCCAGCAGCCGCCGGGACAGACCAAACTATGGCTACACCTTC	CASSRRDRPNYGYTF
TRBV5-1	TRBD1	TRBJ1-1	-	15	TGCGCCAGCAGCGTTTCCTGGACAGGGGGCACTGAAGCTTTCTTT	CASSVSWTGGTEAFF